The next 28 T cell receptor beta chains were all read from a single sample in a study of shared clonotypes between healthy human individuals. Sequencing was performed with immunoSEQ multiplex PCR; in TCRdb, only in-frame clones are kept and a portion is missing. Of about 1 million clones in the sample, roughly 75% were seen once. The source material was memory CD4+ T cells sorted from blood. Sample subset: CD45RA-negative fraction. The receptor source for this set is a young man in good health.

V and J are TRBV10-3 and TRBJ2-2, with no clear D. The length of the CDR3 is 13 residues. Germline V gives CDR1 ENHRY, CDR2 SYGVKD. V was cut by 7 bases and J by 1 base, with 7 bases left in between. The DNA of the CDR3 is TGTGCCATCAACCGACAGAACACCGGGGAGCTGTTTTTT. It yields the protein CAINRQNTGELFF.

This clone came up many times. The gene calls are TRBV10-3 and TRBJ2-5; perhaps TRBD2 as D (7 bases). The CDR3 is made up of 12 amino acids. The V gene lost 10 bases and the J gene lost 5 bases, with 14 bases spanning the gap. Looked up from germline, CDR1 is ENHRY and CDR2 is SYGVKD. The CDR3 reads CATRGAGETQYF. CDR3 bases: TGTGCCACCCGGGGGGCGGGGGAGACCCAGTACTTC.

This clone appeared a few times. V usage is TRBV5-6 and J usage is TRBJ1-2, with TRBD1 identical over 7 bases. Unmatched junction bases numbered 7, after V lost 3 bases and J lost 5 bases. Germline V gene lookup returns CDR1 SGHDT and CDR2 YYEEEE. CDR3 length: 14 amino acids. CDR3 residues: CASSSTTGRYGYTF. The CDR3 coding sequence is TGTGCCAGCAGCTCAACGACAGGGCGGTATGGCTACACCTTC.

This clone was counted only a few times. The chain couples TRBV6-1 to TRBJ2-1, with 7 bases fitting TRBD1. The CDR3 runs 15 residues. CDR1 is MNHNS and CDR2 is SASEGT in the germline V gene. J lost 5 bases, V lost 2 bases, and 6 bases had no gene match. CDR3 protein: CASSEMGQINNEQFF. CDR3 DNA sequence: TGTGCCAGCAGTGAAATGGGACAGATTAACAATGAGCAGTTCTTC.

This chain joins TRBV7-9 and TRBJ1-1, with TRBD1 matching 9 bases. CDR1 and CDR2 (germline): SEHNR, FQNEAQ (reference sequence). The CDR3 is 16 amino acids. The junction had 10 bases not matched to a gene; V was cut back by 4 bases and J by 4 bases. The CDR3 reads CASSSQYRGPSTEAFF. CDR3 DNA sequence: TGTGCCAGCAGCTCACAATACAGGGGGCCCAGCACTGAAGCTTTCTTT.

The V and J genes are TRBV13 and TRBJ2-3, with 9 bases matching TRBD1. The V gene's germline CDR1 is PRHDT and CDR2 FYEKMQ (reference sequence). Losses at the gene ends were 5 bases for V and 7 bases for J; bases not matched to a gene: 13. This CDR3 has 16 amino acids. The CDR3 coding sequence is TGTGCCAGCAGCCAAGGCCATGGACAGGGGATAAATACGCAGTATTTT. It translates to CASSQGHGQGINTQYF.

V is TRBV30 and J is TRBJ1-2, with 9 bases aligning to TRBD1. The CDR3 consists of 14 residues. Trimming cost V 1 base and J 5 bases; bases outside gene matches: 5. Per the germline V gene, CDR1 is GTSNPN and CDR2 is SVGIG (reference sequence). CDR3 DNA: TGTGCCTGGAGTGCGGACAGGGGATCGTATGGCTACACCTTC. Translation gives CAWSADRGSYGYTF. The full variable domain, completed using reference TRBV30 and TRBJ1-2, is SQTIHQWPATLVQPVGSPLSLECTVEGTSNPNLYWYRQAAGRGLQLLFYSVGIGQISSEVPQNLSASRPQDRQFILSSKKLLLSDSGFYLCAWSADRGSYGYTFGSGTRLTVV.

With regard to this clone: A far larger clone is one nucleotide away, so this likely arose from a read error. The CDR3 loop reads CASSPLQTGHYGYTF. CDR3 in DNA: TGTGCCAGCTCACCCCTCCAGACAGGGCACTATGGCTACACCTTC. The chain carries TRBV18 and TRBJ1-2; 7 bases align to TRBD1. Trimming cost V 3 bases and J 3 bases; bases outside gene matches: 7. The CDR3 covers 15 residues. Per the germline V gene, CDR1 is KGHSH and CDR2 is LQKENI.

The chain carries TRBV27 and TRBJ1-1; the D gene is possibly TRBD1 (6 bases). The CDR3 contains 14 residues. Germline V gene lookup returns CDR1 MNHEY and CDR2 SMNVEV (reference sequence). V was cut by 6 bases and J by 2 bases, with 13 bases left in between. The DNA of the CDR3 is TGTGCCAGCAGCCTACAGGGAGTAAACACTGAAGCTTTCTTT. Its protein is CASSLQGVNTEAFF.

This sequence joins TRBV5-1 and TRBJ2-1; 9 bases line up with TRBD2. There are 16 residues in the CDR3. Germline CDR1 and CDR2: SGHRS and YFSETQ. V shed 0 bases and J 9 bases; nucleotides not matched to a gene: 10. The CDR3, as DNA: TGCGCCAGCAGCTTGGTTCTTAGCGGGAGCAGGGGTGAGCAGTTCTTC. Amino acid sequence: CASSLVLSGSRGEQFF. Together with reference TRBV5-1 and TRBJ2-1, the CDR3 gives the full variable domain: KAGVTQTPRYLIKTRGQQVTLSCSPISGHRSVSWYQQTPGQGLQFLFEYFSETQRNKGNFPGRFSGRQFSNSRSEMNVSTLELGDSALYLCASSLVLSGSRGEQFFGPGTRLTVL.

This chain uses TRBV29-1 with TRBJ2-7; D uncertain. The V end was cut by 5 bases, the J end by 5 bases, with 13 bases between. In germline, CDR1 is SQVTM, CDR2 ANQGSEA. The CDR3 consists of 12 residues. The CDR3 sequence: CSVPDGRDEQYF. In DNA form, the CDR3 reads TGCAGCGTTCCGGACGGACGGGACGAGCAGTACTTC.

The V call is TRBV12-5, the J call TRBJ1-5; D not certain. Trimming shortened V by 3 bases and J by 4 bases, and 7 bases separated the two germline ends. The CDR3 spans 13 residues. CDR1 is LGHNT and CDR2 is FRNRAP in the germline V gene. The CDR3 coding sequence is TGTGCTAGTGGTTTTGGCGGGAATCAGCCCCAGCATTTT. It specifies CASGFGGNQPQHF.

V is TRBV7-3 and J is TRBJ1-5; D uncertain. Trimming removed 4 bases at V and 6 bases at J, with 28 bases between. CDR1 is SGHTA and CDR2 is FQGTGA in the germline V gene. The CDR3 loop spans 19 amino acids. In DNA form, the CDR3 reads TGTGCCAGCAGCTGCCCTCGGCGTCGACCCCCGAGGTGTAGTCAGCCCCAGCATTTT. Protein: CASSCPRRRPPRCSQPQHF.

There are a few counts of this clone. This sequence joins TRBV2 and TRBJ2-1; TRBD1 aligns across 9 bases. V dropped 5 bases and J dropped 10; count of bases not matched to a gene: 9. CDR1 is SNHLY, CDR2 FYNNEI, per germline. The length of the CDR3 is 14 residues. CDR3 sequence: CASSRDRAIREQFF. The CDR3 DNA is TGTGCCAGCAGTCGGGACAGGGCCATCAGGGAGCAGTTCTTC. The entire variable domain, with the rest obtained from reference TRBV2 and TRBJ2-1, is as follows: EPEVTQTPSHQVTQMGQEVILRCVPISNHLYFYWYRQILGQKVEFLVSFYNNEISEKSEIFDDQFSVERPDGSNFTLKIRSTKLEDSAMYFCASSRDRAIREQFFGPGTRLTVL.

Turning to this clone: A far larger clone is just one base off, so this is likely a read error. The sample contains more than one DNA sequence encoding this CDR3. The chain has TRBV27 and TRBJ1-2; 10 positions match TRBD1. CDR1 is MNHEY, CDR2 SMNVEV, per germline (reference sequence). This CDR3 is built from 14 residues. The CDR3 DNA is TGCGCCAGCAGTTTTGACAGGGGGCGGGGAGGCTACACCTTC. It yields the protein CASSFDRGRGGYTF.

The CDR3 nucleotides read TGTGCCAGCAGCTTACTCTCTGAGCAGTTCTTC. Translated: CASSLLSEQFF. This chain connects TRBV7-8 to TRBJ2-1; unclear D gene. The V and J ends lost 2 bases and 9 bases respectively, with 5 bases between them. The CDR3 is 11 residues long. Germline V gives CDR1 SGHVS, CDR2 FQNEAQ.

CDR3 nucleotides: TGTGCCAGCAGCTTAGTTAAGTTGTCACCCCTCCACTTT. Protein: CASSLVKLSPLHF. The V and J genes are TRBV7-2 and TRBJ1-6, with unresolved D. In germline, CDR1 is SGHTA, CDR2 FQGNSA. V was pared by 1 base and J by 10 bases, with 8 bases between. The CDR3 runs to 13 residues.

The rearrangement joins TRBV5-1 to TRBJ2-2; TRBD1 aligns across 8 bases. The length of the CDR3 is 14 residues. V lost 4 bases and J lost 5; bases outside the gene matches: 4. Germline V gives CDR1 SGHRS, CDR2 YFSETQ. CDR3 in amino acids: CASSARTGTGELFF. CDR3 DNA: TGCGCCAGCAGCGCGCGGACAGGGACCGGGGAGCTGTTTTTT.

V gene TRBV11-2 combines with J gene TRBJ1-1, with TRBD1 identical over 8 bases. The germline V gene has CDR1 SGHAT and CDR2 FQNNGV. CDR3 length: 15 residues. V shed 2 bases and J 5 bases; nucleotides not matched to a gene: 7. The CDR3 DNA is TGTGCCAGCAGCTTATTCTCGACAGGGGAAACTGAAGCTTTCTTT. As protein: CASSLFSTGETEAFF.

The V call is TRBV6-5, the J call TRBJ2-2; 9 nucleotides agree with TRBD1. This CDR3 has 15 amino acids. From germline, CDR1 is MNHEY and CDR2 SVGAGI. Trimming at V came to 6 bases and at J to 7 bases, leaving 9 bases not matched to a gene. The CDR3 loop reads CASRGQGGKNGELFF. The CDR3 bases are TGTGCCAGCAGGGGACAGGGCGGAAAGAACGGGGAGCTGTTTTTT.

The genes are TRBV27 and TRBJ2-2; possible D gene TRBD2, 6 bases. This CDR3 spans 15 amino acids. V shed 7 bases and J shed 3 bases, with 15 bases lying between them. CDR1 and CDR2 (germline): MNHEY, SMNVEV (reference sequence). The CDR3 nucleotides read TGTGCCAGCACTCCGGCGGGGTCTTACACCGGGGAGCTGTTTTTT. Its protein product is CASTPAGSYTGELFF.

In the case of this clone: Only one base separates this from a far larger clonotype, so it likely reflects a read error. This specimen includes other DNA sequences encoding the same CDR3. The genes are TRBV25-1 and TRBJ2-7, with no clear D. Germline lookup yields CDR1 MGHDK and CDR2 SYGVNS. V was shortened by 1 base and J by 3 bases, with 4 bases between the two germline ends. The CDR3 runs to 12 residues. The CDR3 loop is CASSESSYEQYF. For the CDR3, the DNA is TGTGCCAGCAGTGAATCCAGCTACGAGCAGTACTTC.

The rearrangement links TRBV5-1 to TRBJ2-7; D ambiguous. This CDR3 spans 13 amino acids. With 3 bases removed from V and 6 bases from J, the gap between germline ends came to 13 bases. Germline V gene sequence: CDR1 SGHRS, CDR2 YFSETQ. CDR3 amino acids: CASSSQAIGEQYF. Written as DNA, the CDR3 is TGCGCCAGCAGCTCCCAAGCGATTGGCGAGCAGTACTTC.

The gene calls are TRBV19 and TRBJ1-2; 8 bases are a match to TRBD1. CDR1 is LNHDA and CDR2 is SQIVND in the germline V gene (reference sequence). The V segment lost 5 bases and the J segment 0 bases; nucleotides outside the gene matches: 11. The CDR3 spans 17 residues. The CDR3 protein is CASSGRQGFLSNYGYTF. For the CDR3, the DNA is TGTGCCAGTAGTGGCAGACAGGGGTTCTTATCTAACTATGGCTACACCTTC.

V gene TRBV5-1 combines with J gene TRBJ1-1, with D maybe TRBD1 (6 bases). This CDR3 comprises 16 residues. The germline V gene has CDR1 SGHRS and CDR2 YFSETQ. Trimming took off 7 bases at V and 4 bases at J, with 23 bases between the two ends. Written as DNA, the CDR3 is TGCGCCAGCTTTCCCGGAACAGGGCCCTTAAGCACTGAAGCTTTCTTT. It yields the protein CASFPGTGPLSTEAFF.

The chain couples TRBV18 to TRBJ1-1; 7 bases line up with TRBD1. V was clipped by 8 bases and J by 1 base; unmatched bases: 10. Germline V gives CDR1 KGHSH, CDR2 LQKENI. There are 15 residues in the CDR3. CDR3 protein: CASTQNRGPNTEAFF. The CDR3 nucleotides read TGTGCCAGCACGCAGAACAGGGGTCCGAACACTGAAGCTTTCTTT.

The chain carries TRBV7-9 and TRBJ1-6, with TRBD1 identical over 9 bases. The CDR3 is 16 residues long. V was pared by 5 bases and J by 5 bases, with 7 bases of the junction left unmatched. Germline lookup yields CDR1 SEHNR and CDR2 FQNEAQ (reference sequence). DNA of the CDR3: TGTGCCAGCAGCCCGACAGGGGGGGATAATAATTCACCCCTCCACTTT. It is translated as CASSPTGGDNNSPLHF. The complete variable domain, with remaining parts taken from reference TRBV7-9 and TRBJ1-6, reads DTGVSQNPRHKITKRGQNVTFRCDPISEHNRLYWYRQTLGQGPEFLTYFQNEAQLEKSRLLSDRFSAERPKGSFSTLEIQRTEQGDSAMYLCASSPTGGDNNSPLHFGNGTRLTVT.

This clone was seen a handful of times. The V and J genes are TRBV6-4 and TRBJ1-1; possibly TRBD1 for D (6 bases). V was cut by 6 bases and J by 4 bases, with 12 bases left in between. The CDR3 runs to 13 residues. Germline CDR1 is MRHNA and CDR2 is SNTAGT. The CDR3 DNA reads as TGTGCCAGCAGCCGGGGGACATTCACTGAAGCTTTCTTT. As protein: CASSRGTFTEAFF.